What follows are 23 T cell receptor beta chains derived from one specimen sequenced in a study of T cells in localized non-small cell lung cancer. Clones were sequenced by immunoSEQ multiplex PCR, and TCRdb holds only the in-frame ones, with some missing. This table has roughly 2,400 clones, 28% appearing once. The material sequenced was lung tumor tissue, taken before any cancer treatment. The receptors come from a male donor older than 55 with stage III squamous cell lung carcinoma.

By sample fraction, this clone is medium-sized. The chain uses TRBV11-3 and TRBJ2-3, with 13 positions matching TRBD2. V was pared by 4 bases and J by 2 bases, with 12 bases of the junction left unmatched. Germline CDR1 SGHNT, CDR2 YENEEA. The CDR3 totals 19 residues. In DNA form, the CDR3 reads TGTGCCAGCAGCTCGGACACCGGGACTAGCGGGACCTACACAGATACGCAGTATTTT. Translating it yields CASSSDTGTSGTYTDTQYF.

The chain has TRBV18 and TRBJ1-1, with D possibly TRBD1 on 5 matching bases. The CDR3 length is 13 residues. Germline values: CDR1 KGHSH, CDR2 LQKENI. The chain's CDR3 is CGTGVEGNTEAFF. CDR3 nucleotide sequence: TGTGGTACGGGGGTCGAAGGGAACACTGAAGCTTTCTTT.

V and J are TRBV6-8 and TRBJ2-1; 12 nucleotides agree with TRBD2. After removal of 3 bases from V and 9 bases from J, the junction contained 9 bases not matched to a gene. The V gene's germline CDR1 is MNHGY and CDR2 SAAAGT. The CDR3 has 16 amino acids. Here the CDR3 DNA reads TGTGCCAGCAGTTATCCCCTAGCGGGAGGGCCCGGTGAGCAGTTCTTC. Its translation is CASSYPLAGGPGEQFF.

V usage is TRBV18 and J usage is TRBJ2-7, with a tentative D call TRBD1 (6 bases). This CDR3 is built from 14 residues. Trimming stripped 3 bases from V and 6 bases from J, with 15 bases between. CDR1 and CDR2 (germline): KGHSH, LQKENI. CDR3 DNA: TGTGCCAGCTCACCCAGGCAGGGGTCTTTCGAGCAGTACTTC. Residues: CASSPRQGSFEQYF.

The chain recombines TRBV5-1 with TRBJ2-1, with D possibly being TRBD2 (6 bases). V lost 0 bases to trimming and J lost 5 bases, with 9 bases between them. The germline V gene encodes CDR1 SGHRS and CDR2 YFSETQ. The CDR3 consists of 14 residues. The CDR3 DNA sequence: TGCGCCAGCAGCTTGGCAGCGGGTAACAATGAGCAGTTCTTC. Translating gives CASSLAAGNNEQFF. Filled out from reference TRBV5-1 and TRBJ2-1, the complete variable domain reads KAGVTQTPRYLIKTRGQQVTLSCSPISGHRSVSWYQQTPGQGLQFLFEYFSETQRNKGNFPGRFSGRQFSNSRSEMNVSTLELGDSALYLCASSLAAGNNEQFFGPGTRLTVL.

This rearrangement joins TRBV7-2 to TRBJ1-1; no clear D gene. This CDR3 is 13 amino acids long. Germline V gene lookup returns CDR1 SGHTA and CDR2 FQGNSA. With 2 bases removed from V and 1 base from J, the gap between germline ends came to 5 bases. The CDR3 coding sequence is TGTGCCAGCAGCTTAAACAGGAACACTGAAGCTTTCTTT. Its translation is CASSLNRNTEAFF.

This chain links TRBV19 with TRBJ2-1, with TRBD2 matching 7 bases. The V segment lost 5 bases and the J segment 15 bases; nucleotides outside the gene matches: 10. CDR3 length: 12 residues. CDR1 and CDR2 from the germline V gene are LNHDA and SQIVND (reference sequence). This chain's CDR3 is CASSSPGGGRFF. Written as DNA, the CDR3 is TGTGCCAGTAGTTCACCGGGAGGTGGACGGTTCTTC.

Concerning this clone: The junction shows a germline mismatch at one end, possibly a read error. The rearrangement uses TRBV6-8 and TRBJ2-3, with 9 bases that match TRBD1. Germline V gene lookup returns CDR1 MNHGY and CDR2 SAAAGT. The CDR3 covers 14 residues. CDR3 nucleotides: TGTGCCATCAGTACAGGGGGCCCGGCAGATACGCAGTATTTT. Residues: CAISTGGPADTQYF.

With regard to this clone: One junction end disagrees with the germline gene, perhaps due to a read error. This chain connects TRBV6-4 to TRBJ1-3; no clear D gene. The germline V gene encodes CDR1 MRHNA and CDR2 SNTAGT. This CDR3 has 11 amino acids. The CDR3 sequence: CAISVLGTIYF. For the CDR3, the DNA is TGTGCCATCAGTGTATTGGGCACCATATATTTT.

V gene TRBV10-2 combines with J gene TRBJ2-2; no firm D call. V was shortened by 3 bases and J by 3 bases, with 8 bases between the two germline ends. This CDR3 has 14 amino acids. CDR1 and CDR2 from the germline V gene are WSHSY and SAAADI. CDR3 loop: CASSDFWDTGELFF. CDR3 DNA sequence: TGCGCCAGCAGTGACTTCTGGGACACCGGGGAGCTGTTTTTT.

This clone was detected a few times. This chain connects TRBV19 to TRBJ2-3; D is possibly TRBD1 or TRBD2 (5 bases each). This CDR3 spans 15 amino acids. Germline lookup yields CDR1 LNHDA and CDR2 SQIVND (reference sequence). Trimming took off 3 bases at V and 1 base at J, with 11 bases between the two ends. The CDR3 spells CASSMMGERTDTQYF. CDR3 DNA sequence: TGTGCCAGTAGTATGATGGGGGAGCGCACAGATACGCAGTATTTT. The variable domain in full, completed from reference TRBV19 and TRBJ2-3, reads DGGITQSPKYLFRKEGQNVTLSCEQNLNHDAMYWYRQDPGQGLRLIYYSQIVNDFQKGDIAEGYSVSREKKESFPLTVTSAQKNPTAFYLCASSMMGERTDTQYFGPGTRLTVL.

This clone was detected only a few times. This sequence joins TRBV19 and TRBJ1-3; D gene ambiguous. V lost 4 bases and J lost 0, with 4 bases in between. There are 13 residues in the CDR3. Germline values: CDR1 LNHDA, CDR2 SQIVND (reference sequence). The CDR3 reads CASSTDSGNTIYF. For the CDR3, the DNA is TGTGCCAGTAGTACGGACTCTGGAAACACCATATATTTT.

This clone has only a few counts. V gene TRBV11-3 combines with J gene TRBJ1-3; D is possibly TRBD1 (5 bases). The germline V gene encodes CDR1 SGHNT and CDR2 YENEEA. V dropped 1 base and J dropped 4 bases, with 14 bases sitting between them. CDR3 size: 16 residues. The CDR3 coding sequence is TGTGCCAGCAGCTTAGGATTGAGTGGGGGAGGAAACACCATATATTTT. Translated: CASSLGLSGGGNTIYF.

This sequence joins TRBV11-3 and TRBJ2-2, with D hard to call. The CDR3 contains 15 residues. Germline CDR1 reads SGHNT; CDR2 reads YENEEA. V gave up 1 base and J gave up 1 base, with 7 bases separating them. The chain's CDR3 is CASSLGGRNTGELFF. CDR3 sequence (DNA): TGTGCCAGCAGCTTAGGCGGCAGGAACACCGGGGAGCTGTTTTTT. Filled out from reference TRBV11-3 and TRBJ2-2, the complete variable domain reads EAGVVQSPRYKIIEKKQPVAFWCNPISGHNTLYWYLQNLGQGPELLIRYENEEAVDDSQLPKDRFSAERLKGVDSTLKIQPAELGDSAVYLCASSLGGRNTGELFFGEGSRLTVL.

The V and J genes are TRBV30 and TRBJ2-3, with D uncertain. The CDR3 consists of 11 residues. Trimming removed 4 bases at V and 6 bases at J, with 8 bases between. Germline CDR1 GTSNPN, CDR2 SVGIG (reference sequence). The CDR3, as DNA: TGTGCCTGGATGCGTCCGGATACGCAGTATTTT. It specifies CAWMRPDTQYF. Combining the CDR3 with reference TRBV30 and TRBJ2-3 gives the whole variable domain SQTIHQWPATLVQPVGSPLSLECTVEGTSNPNLYWYRQAAGRGLQLLFYSVGIGQISSEVPQNLSASRPQDRQFILSSKKLLLSDSGFYLCAWMRPDTQYFGPGTRLTVL.

This clone was seen a few times. The chain is built from TRBV11-3 and TRBJ2-1, with 11 bases fitting TRBD2. The V segment lost 5 bases and the J segment 9 bases; nucleotides outside the gene matches: 9. The CDR3 consists of 15 residues. CDR1 SGHNT and CDR2 YENEEA come from the germline V gene. Here the CDR3 DNA reads TGTGCCAGCAGCGTGCGGATGACTAGCGGGGCTGAGCAGTTCTTC. Protein: CASSVRMTSGAEQFF.

This clone was seen a handful of times. The rearrangement uses TRBV28 and TRBJ2-3, with TRBD2 matching over 7 bases. CDR1 is MDHEN, CDR2 SYDVKM, per germline. V was pared by 8 bases and J by 2 bases, with 10 bases of the junction left unmatched. The CDR3 is 15 amino acids. The CDR3, as DNA: TGTGCCAGCGACTCCGGGACTACACTCACAGATACGCAGTATTTT. Its protein product is CASDSGTTLTDTQYF.

The V and J genes are TRBV11-3 and TRBJ2-3; perhaps TRBD2 as D (6 bases). The CDR3 has 16 residues. Deletions cut 4 bases from V and 2 bases from J, with 16 bases between. Germline V gene sequence: CDR1 SGHNT, CDR2 YENEEA. The CDR3 sequence: CASSSHSGTFTDTQYF. CDR3 nucleotides: TGTGCCAGCAGCTCCCATAGCGGAACTTTCACAGATACGCAGTATTTT.

This clone has a handful of counts. V usage is TRBV28 and J usage is TRBJ1-2; D gene unclear. Trimming left V 0 bases short and J 4 bases short, with 12 bases between. The CDR3 has 15 amino acids. Germline V gene lookup returns CDR1 MDHEN and CDR2 SYDVKM. The CDR3 is CASSLWAGEAYGYTF. The DNA for the CDR3 is TGTGCCAGCAGTTTATGGGCAGGAGAGGCCTATGGCTACACCTTC.

In its sample, this clone was seen a few times. CDR3 in DNA: TGTGCCAGCAGTTTGGCAGGGGGACATAACTATGGCTACACCTTC. As protein: CASSLAGGHNYGYTF. V gene TRBV28 combines with J gene TRBJ1-2, with 7 bases lining up with TRBD1. The CDR3 is made up of 15 amino acids. Germline lookup yields CDR1 MDHEN and CDR2 SYDVKM. V gave up 3 bases and J gave up 1 base; unmatched junction bases: 5.

The J gene is TRBJ2-5, the V gene TRBV29-1, with 12 nucleotides matching TRBD2. Unmatched junction bases numbered 4, after V lost 7 bases and J lost 4 bases. Germline V gene sequence: CDR1 SQVTM, CDR2 ANQGSEA. The CDR3 runs to 13 residues. The CDR3 is CSASGLAGETQYF. CDR3 nucleotides: TGCAGCGCCTCGGGACTAGCGGGAGAGACCCAGTACTTC.

This sequence joins TRBV18 and TRBJ2-7; D remains ambiguous. V shed 2 bases and J shed 6 bases, with 8 bases lying between them. Germline V gives CDR1 KGHSH, CDR2 LQKENI. The CDR3 runs to 12 residues. The CDR3: CASSPGDLEQYF. CDR3 coding DNA: TGTGCCAGCTCACCAGGTGATCTCGAGCAGTACTTC.

This clone was picked up a small number of times. CDR3 region: CASSPSQGASGTEAFF. CDR3 coding DNA: TGTGCCAGCAGCCCATCACAGGGGGCGTCGGGCACTGAAGCTTTCTTT. V and J are TRBV11-3 and TRBJ1-1; 9 nucleotides match TRBD1. The CDR3 covers 16 residues. J lost 4 bases, V lost 5 bases, and 11 bases had no gene match. The V gene's germline CDR1 is SGHNT and CDR2 YENEEA.